This T cell receptor beta chain emerged from a study of cytomegalovirus exposure and HLA in healthy donors. The study, taken as a whole, reports: In a later analysis, at a false discovery rate of 0.05, approximately 15,000 TCR beta sequences matched HLA alleles. One variant, a missense change in DCLRE1C, was linked in a later analysis to TCR beta V- and J-gene trimming. In a later analysis, productive TCRs from donors in an Asian-associated ancestry cluster reportedly carried fewer N-insertions than the cohort mean. Reportedly, diagnosis of cytomegalovirus status by the classifier showed high specificity and sensitivity.

The PCR used 60 Vbeta and 13 Jbeta primers. Repertoires were generated with immunoSEQ multiplex PCR, while TCRdb's copy carries only in-frame clones and drops some. Here the sample spans around 160,000 clones, around three quarters being singletons. Note on this clone: Antigen unknown.

Looked up from germline, CDR1 is SNHLY and CDR2 is FYNNEI. V was pared by 7 bases and J by 0 bases, with 6 bases between. The length of the CDR3 is 12 residues. Sequenced material: PBMCs. The TCR comes from a woman aged 35 to 49 in good health and CMV-seropositive. The chain joins TRBV2 to TRBJ1-1; D not certain. The DNA of the CDR3 is TGTGCCAGCAAACAGATGAACACTGAAGCTTTCTTT. This gives the protein CASKQMNTEAFF. Full variable domain (missing parts from reference TRBV2 and TRBJ1-1): EPEVTQTPSHQVTQMGQEVILRCVPISNHLYFYWYRQILGQKVEFLVSFYNNEISEKSEIFDDQFSVERPDGSNFTLKIRSTKLEDSAMYFCASKQMNTEAFFGQGTRLTVV.